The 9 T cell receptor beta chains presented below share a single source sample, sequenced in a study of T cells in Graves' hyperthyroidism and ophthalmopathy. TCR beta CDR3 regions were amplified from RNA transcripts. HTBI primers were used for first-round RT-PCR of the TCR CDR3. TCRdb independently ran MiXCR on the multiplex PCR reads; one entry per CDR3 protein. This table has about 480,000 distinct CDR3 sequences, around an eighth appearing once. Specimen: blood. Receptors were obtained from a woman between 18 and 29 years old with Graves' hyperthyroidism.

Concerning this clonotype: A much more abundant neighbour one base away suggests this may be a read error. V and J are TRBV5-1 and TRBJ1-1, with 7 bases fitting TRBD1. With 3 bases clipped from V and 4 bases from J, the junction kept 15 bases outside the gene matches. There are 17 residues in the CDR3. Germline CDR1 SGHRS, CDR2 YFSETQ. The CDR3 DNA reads TGCGCCAGCAGCTCCGGACCATCCGGGACAGAGAGCACTGAAGCTTTCTTT. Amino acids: CASSSGPSGTESTEAFF.

This CDR3 reads CASSSGTEAYGYTF. The CDR3 DNA reads as TGTGCCAGCAGTTCCGGAACAGAGGCTTATGGCTACACCTTC. The rearrangement joins TRBV12-3 or TRBV12-4 to TRBJ1-2; D remains ambiguous. The CDR3 loop spans 14 amino acids. Deletions cut 4 bases from V and 5 bases from J, with 14 bases between.

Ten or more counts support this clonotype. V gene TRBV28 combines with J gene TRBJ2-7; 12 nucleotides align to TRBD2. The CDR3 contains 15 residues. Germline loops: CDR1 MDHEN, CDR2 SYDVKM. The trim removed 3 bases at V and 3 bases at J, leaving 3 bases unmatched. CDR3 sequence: CASSLATSGSYEQYF. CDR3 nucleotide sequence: TGTGCCAGCAGTTTGGCGACTAGCGGGAGCTACGAGCAGTACTTC.

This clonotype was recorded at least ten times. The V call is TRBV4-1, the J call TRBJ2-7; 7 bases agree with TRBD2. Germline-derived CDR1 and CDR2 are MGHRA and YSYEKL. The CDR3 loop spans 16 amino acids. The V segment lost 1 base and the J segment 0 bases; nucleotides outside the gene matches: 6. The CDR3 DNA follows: TGCGCCAGCAGCCAAGCACCTAGCGGATACTCCTACGAGCAGTACTTC. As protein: CASSQAPSGYSYEQYF.

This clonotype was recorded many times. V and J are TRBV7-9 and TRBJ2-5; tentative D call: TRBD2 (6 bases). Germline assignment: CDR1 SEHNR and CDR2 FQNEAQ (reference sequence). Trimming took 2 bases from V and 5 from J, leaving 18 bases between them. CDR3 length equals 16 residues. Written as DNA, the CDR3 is TGTGCCAGCAGCTTACCCGGAGTCGGGAGCGGGGAGACCCAGTACTTC. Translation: CASSLPGVGSGETQYF.

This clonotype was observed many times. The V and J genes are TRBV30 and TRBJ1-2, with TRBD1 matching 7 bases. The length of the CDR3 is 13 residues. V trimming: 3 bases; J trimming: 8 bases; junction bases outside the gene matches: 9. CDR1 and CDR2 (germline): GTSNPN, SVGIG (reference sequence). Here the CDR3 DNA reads TGTGCCTGGAGCGCCTCGACAGGGCGCGGCTACACCTTC. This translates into CAWSASTGRGYTF. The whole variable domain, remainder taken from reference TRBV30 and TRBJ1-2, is SQTIHQWPATLVQPVGSPLSLECTVEGTSNPNLYWYRQAAGRGLQLLFYSVGIGQISSEVPQNLSASRPQDRQFILSSKKLLLSDSGFYLCAWSASTGRGYTFGSGTRLTVV.

The CDR3 DNA sequence: TGTGCCACCTCGGGGGGGGGCCTCACTGAAGCTTTCTTT. This codes for CATSGGGLTEAFF. The chain uses TRBV10-3 and TRBJ1-1, with D perhaps TRBD1 (6 bases). V was clipped by 10 bases and J by 4 bases, with 16 bases between them. Germline CDR1 is ENHRY and CDR2 is SYGVKD. The CDR3 totals 13 residues.

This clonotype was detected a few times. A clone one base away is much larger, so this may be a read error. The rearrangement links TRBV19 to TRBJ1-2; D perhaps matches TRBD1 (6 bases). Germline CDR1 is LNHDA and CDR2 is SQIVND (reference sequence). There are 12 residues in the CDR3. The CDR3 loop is CATSTQGSGYTF. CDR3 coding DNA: TGTGCCACTAGTACCCAGGGGTCTGGCTACACCTTC.

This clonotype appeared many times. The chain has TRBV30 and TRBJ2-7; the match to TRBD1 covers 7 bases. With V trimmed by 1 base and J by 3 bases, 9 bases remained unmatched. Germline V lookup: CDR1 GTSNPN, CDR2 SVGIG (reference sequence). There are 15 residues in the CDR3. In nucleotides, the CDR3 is TGTGCCTGGAGTGGGGTACAGGGGCCCTACTACGAGCAGTACGTC. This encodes CAWSGVQGPYYEQYV.